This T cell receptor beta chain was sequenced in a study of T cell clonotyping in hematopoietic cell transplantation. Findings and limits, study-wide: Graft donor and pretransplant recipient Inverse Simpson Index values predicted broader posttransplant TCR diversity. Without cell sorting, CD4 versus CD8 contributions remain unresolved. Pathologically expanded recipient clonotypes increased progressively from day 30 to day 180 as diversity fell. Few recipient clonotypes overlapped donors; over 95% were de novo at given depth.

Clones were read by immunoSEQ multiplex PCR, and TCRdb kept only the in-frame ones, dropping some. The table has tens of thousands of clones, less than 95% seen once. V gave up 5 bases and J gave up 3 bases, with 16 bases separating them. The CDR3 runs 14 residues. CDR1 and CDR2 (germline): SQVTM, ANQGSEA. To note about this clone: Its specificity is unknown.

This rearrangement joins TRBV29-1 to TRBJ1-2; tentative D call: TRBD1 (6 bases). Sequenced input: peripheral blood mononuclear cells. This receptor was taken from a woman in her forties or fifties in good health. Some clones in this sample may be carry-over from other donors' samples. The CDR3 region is CSVRTDPGDYGYTF. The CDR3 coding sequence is TGCAGCGTTAGGACAGACCCCGGGGACTATGGCTACACCTTC.